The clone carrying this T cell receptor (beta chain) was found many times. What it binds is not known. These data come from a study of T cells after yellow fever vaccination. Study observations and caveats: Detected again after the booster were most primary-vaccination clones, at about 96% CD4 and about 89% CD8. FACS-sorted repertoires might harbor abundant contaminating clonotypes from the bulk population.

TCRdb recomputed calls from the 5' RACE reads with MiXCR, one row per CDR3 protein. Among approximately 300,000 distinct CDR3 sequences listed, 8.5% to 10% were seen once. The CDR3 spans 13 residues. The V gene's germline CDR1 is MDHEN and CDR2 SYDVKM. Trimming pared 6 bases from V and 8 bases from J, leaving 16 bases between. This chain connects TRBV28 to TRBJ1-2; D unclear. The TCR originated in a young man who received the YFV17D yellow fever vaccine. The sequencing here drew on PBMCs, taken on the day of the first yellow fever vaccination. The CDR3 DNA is TGTGCCAGCAGGGCCCCTGGCGGGCTCGGCTACACCTTC. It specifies CASRAPGGLGYTF.